This entry features one T cell receptor (beta chain) sequence. The source of the sample is a study of shared clonotypes between healthy human individuals. Study in general: Per-donor plates numbered three CD4 naive, three CD4 memory, two CD8 naive and one CD8 memory.

Clones were sequenced by immunoSEQ multiplex PCR, and TCRdb holds only the in-frame ones, with some missing. This sample yields about 2,500,000 clones, of which approximately 90% are seen a single time; over 0.12% belongs to the top ten. The sequence derives from a man aged 18 to 30 in good health. Sequences were obtained from naive CD4+ T cells sorted from blood. Subset in this sample: CD45RA+ positively selected.

In DNA form, the CDR3 reads TGTGCCAGCACACCATCGGGGAATTCACCCCTCCACTTT. This translates into CASTPSGNSPLHF. The V gene is TRBV27, the J gene TRBJ1-6; D not certain. V dropped 7 bases and J dropped 7 bases, with 11 bases sitting between them. The CDR3 is 13 amino acids. Germline V gene lookup returns CDR1 MNHEY and CDR2 SMNVEV (reference sequence).